Following are 7 T cell receptor beta chains from one sample sequenced in a study of tumor-infiltrating lymphocytes in localized non-small cell lung cancer. Produced via immunoSEQ multiplex PCR; TCRdb's table is partial and in-frame only. The sample lists thousands of clones, approximately 74% occurring once. Sequenced input: lung tumor tissue. Receptors originate from a human donor with non-small cell lung cancer.

CDR3 sequence (DNA): TGTGCCAGCAGTCATCGTGTTATTAGCGGGGCATACAATGAGCAGTTCTTC. It yields the protein CASSHRVISGAYNEQFF. This chain links TRBV6-4 with TRBJ2-1; TRBD2 matches at 8 bases. CDR1 and CDR2 (germline): MRHNA, SNTAGT. This CDR3 spans 17 amino acids. J lost 4 bases, V lost 5 bases, and 13 bases had no gene match.

The chain has TRBV6-5 and TRBJ1-5, with 8 nucleotides matching TRBD1. Germline CDR1 MNHEY, CDR2 SVGAGI. The CDR3 loop spans 14 amino acids. The V and J ends lost 7 bases and 9 bases, in that order; junction bases with no gene match: 11. Written as DNA, the CDR3 is TGTGCCAGCAAAGAGGACAGGGCCGGGGGGCCCCAGCATTTT. Translating gives CASKEDRAGGPQHF.

The chain recombines TRBV5-5 with TRBJ1-6; 7 bases agree with TRBD1. The germline V gene has CDR1 SGHKS and CDR2 YYEKEE (reference sequence). V shed 4 bases, J shed 0 bases, and the junction held 4 bases outside the gene matches. CDR3 size: 16 residues. CDR3 in amino acids: CASSIRDSSYNSPLHF. The CDR3 DNA follows: TGTGCCAGCAGCATAAGGGACAGCTCCTATAATTCACCCCTCCACTTT. The variable domain in full, completed from reference TRBV5-5 and TRBJ1-6, reads DAGVTQSPTHLIKTRGQQVTLRCSPISGHKSVSWYQQVLGQGPQFIFQYYEKEERGRGNFPDRFSARQFPNYSSELNVNALLLGDSALYLCASSIRDSSYNSPLHFGNGTRLTVT.

The chain is built from TRBV10-3 and TRBJ2-1; D possibly corresponds to TRBD1 (6 bases). The V end was cut by 4 bases, the J end by 6 bases, with 22 bases between. There are 17 residues in the CDR3. CDR1 is ENHRY and CDR2 is SYGVKD in the germline V gene. CDR3 in amino acids: CAISVLQGSLGANEQFF. The CDR3 nucleotides read TGTGCCATCAGTGTTTTACAGGGTAGTTTGGGGGCCAATGAGCAGTTCTTC.

The chain has TRBV5-1 and TRBJ2-2; perhaps TRBD1 as D (5 bases). The CDR3 is made up of 15 amino acids. V was shortened by 1 base and J by 2 bases, with 9 bases between the two germline ends. The V gene's germline CDR1 is SGHRS and CDR2 YFSETQ. This chain's CDR3 is CASSLRQGNTGELFF. Written as DNA, the CDR3 is TGCGCCAGCAGCTTGAGGCAGGGCAACACCGGGGAGCTGTTTTTT.

This chain joins TRBV5-8 and TRBJ1-5; 9 nucleotides line up with TRBD1. The CDR3 loop spans 14 amino acids. V was pared by 4 bases and J by 3 bases, with 2 bases of the junction left unmatched. CDR1 SGHTS and CDR2 YDEGEE come from the germline V gene. In DNA, the CDR3 is TGTGCCAGCAGCCGGACAGGGGCCAATCAGCCCCAGCATTTT. This gives the protein CASSRTGANQPQHF.

The gene calls are TRBV7-2 and TRBJ2-1; no definite D call. The V gene's germline CDR1 is SGHTA and CDR2 FQGNSA. V dropped 5 bases and J dropped 6 bases, with 11 bases sitting between them. The CDR3 runs to 13 residues. The CDR3 spells CASSTYLSNEQFF. Here the CDR3 DNA reads TGTGCCAGCAGCACCTACCTTAGCAATGAGCAGTTCTTC.